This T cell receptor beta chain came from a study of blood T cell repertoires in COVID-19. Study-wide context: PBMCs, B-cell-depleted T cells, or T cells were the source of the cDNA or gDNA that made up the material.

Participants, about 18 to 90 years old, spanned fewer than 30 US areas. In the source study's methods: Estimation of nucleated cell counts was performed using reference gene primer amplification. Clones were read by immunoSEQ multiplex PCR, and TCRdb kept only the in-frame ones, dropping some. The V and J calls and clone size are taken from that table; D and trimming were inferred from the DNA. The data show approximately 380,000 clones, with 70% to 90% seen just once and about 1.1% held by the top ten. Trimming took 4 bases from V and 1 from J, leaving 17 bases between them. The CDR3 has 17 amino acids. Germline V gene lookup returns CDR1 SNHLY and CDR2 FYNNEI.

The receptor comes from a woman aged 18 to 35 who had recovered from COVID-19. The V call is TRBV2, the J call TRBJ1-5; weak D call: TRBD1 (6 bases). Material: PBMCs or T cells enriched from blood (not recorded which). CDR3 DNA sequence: TGTGCCAGCAGTGTAAGGATGGGGGCAGAGAGCAATCAGCCCCAGCATTTT. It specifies CASSVRMGAESNQPQHF.